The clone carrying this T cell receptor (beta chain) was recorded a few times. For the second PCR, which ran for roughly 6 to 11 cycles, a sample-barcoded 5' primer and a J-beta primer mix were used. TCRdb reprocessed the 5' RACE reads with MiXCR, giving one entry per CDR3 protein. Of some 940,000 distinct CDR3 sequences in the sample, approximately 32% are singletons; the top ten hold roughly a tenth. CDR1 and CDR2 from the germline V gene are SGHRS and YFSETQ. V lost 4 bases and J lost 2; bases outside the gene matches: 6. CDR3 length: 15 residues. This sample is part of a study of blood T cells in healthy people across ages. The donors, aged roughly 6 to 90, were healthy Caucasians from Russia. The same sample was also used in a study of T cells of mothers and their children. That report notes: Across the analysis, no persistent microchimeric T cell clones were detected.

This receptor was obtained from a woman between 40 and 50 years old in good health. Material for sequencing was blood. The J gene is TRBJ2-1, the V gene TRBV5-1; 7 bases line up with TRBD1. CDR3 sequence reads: CASSRTGETYNEQFF. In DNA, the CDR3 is TGCGCCAGCAGCAGAACAGGGGAAACCTACAATGAGCAGTTCTTC. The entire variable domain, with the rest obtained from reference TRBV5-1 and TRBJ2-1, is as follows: KAGVTQTPRYLIKTRGQQVTLSCSPISGHRSVSWYQQTPGQGLQFLFEYFSETQRNKGNFPGRFSGRQFSNSRSEMNVSTLELGDSALYLCASSRTGETYNEQFFGPGTRLTVL.